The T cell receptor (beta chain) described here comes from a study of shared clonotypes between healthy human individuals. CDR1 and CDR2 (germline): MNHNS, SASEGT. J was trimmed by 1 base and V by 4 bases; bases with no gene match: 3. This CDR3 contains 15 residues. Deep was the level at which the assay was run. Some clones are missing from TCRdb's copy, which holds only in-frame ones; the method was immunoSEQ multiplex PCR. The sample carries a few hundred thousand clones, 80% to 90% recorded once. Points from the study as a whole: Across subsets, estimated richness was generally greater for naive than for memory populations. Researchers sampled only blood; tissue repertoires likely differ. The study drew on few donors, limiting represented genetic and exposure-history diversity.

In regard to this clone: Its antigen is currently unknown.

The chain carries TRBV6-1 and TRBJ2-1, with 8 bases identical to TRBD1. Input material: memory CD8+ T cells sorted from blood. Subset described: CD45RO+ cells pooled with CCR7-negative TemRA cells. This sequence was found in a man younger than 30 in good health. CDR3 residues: CASSGTGYSYNEQFF. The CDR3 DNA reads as TGTGCCAGCAGTGGGACAGGGTATTCCTACAATGAGCAGTTCTTC.